This T cell receptor beta chain is from a study of glioma-infiltrating T cells. Findings of the study overall: Tissue-blood divergence was below expectation in non-neoplastic patients, above in gliomas. Very few CDR3 sequences were shared between tissue and blood.

The iRepertoire nested amplicon-rescue multiplex PCR amplified TCR alpha and beta CDR3s from RNA. For one-step reverse transcription and amplification, roughly 85-450 ng of tissue mRNA or PBMC total RNA was used. A single record per CDR3 protein comes from TCRdb applying MiXCR to the multiplex PCR reads. The repertoire holds roughly 100,000 distinct CDR3 sequences, about 30% seen once, with around 40% in the top ten. The sample holds many counts of this clonotype. The antigen remains unidentified. Sequencing input: glioma tissue, nonneoplastic brain tissue, or PBMCs (not recorded which). The TCR originated in a human donor with low-grade glioma or glioblastoma, undergoing nonglioma brain surgery, or in good health (not recorded which).

CDR3 coding DNA: TGTGCCAGCAGCCCATCCCTCGGCCTCCGAACCCAAGAGACCCAGTACTTC. The encoded protein is CASSPSLGLRTQETQYF. The chain has TRBV7-2 and TRBJ2-5; no clear D. Germline V gene sequence: CDR1 SGHTA, CDR2 FQGNSA. V lost 5 bases and J 1 base, leaving 20 bases between the germline ends. The CDR3 is 17 residues long.